The rows below give T cell receptor beta chains drawn from one sample of a study of OX40 agonist ivuxolimab in advanced cancers. Here immunoSEQ multiplex PCR was the method, and the copy in TCRdb shows in-frame clones only, minus some. This repertoire shows under 100,000 clones, about 91% found once; its top ten account for 2.6%. Sequences were derived from CD4+ or CD8+ T cells sorted from blood, sampled in a trial of the OX40 agonist ivuxolimab. These receptors came from an adult with an advanced solid tumor such as melanoma, head and neck, liver or kidney cancer. CDR3s include the opening cysteine and the closing phenylalanine or tryptophan. D genes are given only for firm matches. Clone size is not always given. Where it is, it says once, few, many or a class for expanded clones.

TRBV28,.,TRBJ1-4,.,TGTGCCAGCAGTTTCGGGGTAACTAATGAAAAACTGTTTTTT,CASSFGVTNEKLFF
TRBV5-4,few,TRBJ1-4,.,TGTGCCAGCAGTTCTGCGGGGGTGCAGAAACTGTTTTTT,CASSSAGVQKLFF
TRBV11-2,.,TRBJ2-1,TRBD2,TGTGCCAGCAGCTTAGGACTAGCGGGCTACAATGAGCAGTTCTTC,CASSLGLAGYNEQFF
TRBV27,.,TRBJ2-3,.,TGTGCCAGCAGTTTAACACCCCTTCCCCATACGCAGTATTTT,CASSLTPLPHTQYF
TRBV6-5,.,TRBJ2-7,TRBD2,TGTGCCAGCAGTTACCACGGGACTAGCGCCTACGAGCAGTACTTC,CASSYHGTSAYEQYF
TRBV5-1,.,TRBJ2-2,TRBD1,TGCGCCAGCAGCCCAGGACAGGGGGCGCCCACCGGGGAGCTGTTTTTT,CASSPGQGAPTGELFF
TRBV19,once,TRBJ1-3,.,TGTGCCAGTCATCGTGGATATGGAAACACCATATATTTT,CASHRGYGNTIYF
TRBV6-1,.,TRBJ2-7,TRBD2,TGTGCCAGCAGTGTACCTAGCGGGAGATTTGGGAAGACCTACGAGCAGTACTTC,CASSVPSGRFGKTYEQYF
TRBV21-1,.,TRBJ2-7,.,TGTGCCAGCAGGTACAACATCGTGTTAGACGAGCAGTACTTC,CASRYNIVLDEQYF
TRBV30,.,TRBJ1-4,.,TGTGCCTGGGGGAAAGGACAGACTAATGAAAAACTGTTTTTT,CAWGKGQTNEKLFF
TRBV5-1,.,TRBJ2-7,.,TGCGCCAGCAGCTTGGAGTTAGGGAGGGGGTCCTACGAGCAGTACTTC,CASSLELGRGSYEQYF
TRBV7-2,.,TRBJ2-3,.,TGTGCCAGCAGCTTAGTCGACCTTAGCACAGATACGCAGTATTTT,CASSLVDLSTDTQYF
TRBV28,once,TRBJ2-2,.,TGTGCCAGCTCCCTTCATATCGGGGAGCTGTTTTTT,CASSLHIGELFF
TRBV27,.,TRBJ2-7,.,TGTGCCAGCAGTTTATCGGATTTGGGGGGCTACGAGCAGTACTTC,CASSLSDLGGYEQYF
TRBV5-1,once,TRBJ2-3,.,TGCGCCACTCAAAGGGGGGATGGCCCAGATACGCAGTATTTT,CATQRGDGPDTQYF
TRBV5-6,.,TRBJ1-5,.,TGTGCCAGCAGCTCAGGGGTTAAGGCGGATCAGCCCCAGCATTTT,CASSSGVKADQPQHF
TRBV7-2,.,TRBJ2-2,.,TGTGCCAGCAGCCTCAGACAGGCCCCTCACCCCGGGGAGCTGTTTTTT,CASSLRQAPHPGELFF
TRBV27,.,TRBJ2-5,TRBD2,TGTGCCAGCAGGTGGCAGGGCCTAGCGGGGGAGACCCAGTACTTC,CASRWQGLAGETQYF